This T cell receptor (beta chain) is from a study of memory CD4+ T cells and cytomegalovirus serostatus. Study summary: Of the healthy Belgian adults, 9 were CMV seropositive and 24 seronegative.

In the original analysis: After removing out-of-frame reads, around 2.2 million distinct TCRbeta sequences remained. Here immunoSEQ multiplex PCR was the method, and the copy in TCRdb shows in-frame clones only, minus some. Clonal size and the V and J genes are those of that table, whereas D and trimming came from the DNA. Of 58,000 or so clones listed, 70% to 85% are singletons. Single viable CD3+CD4+CD8-CD45RO+ cells were sorted as the memory CD4+ T cells. The germline V gene encodes CDR1 SNHLY and CDR2 FYNNEI. V trimming: 2 bases; J trimming: 2 bases; junction bases outside the gene matches: 4. This CDR3 region has 15 residues.

The clonotype was recovered from an adult in good health and CMV-seropositive. Material for sequencing was memory CD4+ T cells from blood. V and J are TRBV2 and TRBJ1-1, with 8 bases lining up with TRBD1. The chain's CDR3 is CASSEYPGGNTEAFF. The DNA of the CDR3 is TGTGCCAGCAGTGAATATCCAGGGGGCAACACTGAAGCTTTCTTT.